This T cell receptor (beta chain) was sequenced in a study of CD8+ T cells in alopecia areata. Study-wide context: Tofacitinib exposure lasted 6 to 18 months, followed by 6 months off drug. General study points: Mice gave a clearer picture of TCR sharing than patients did, possibly for HLA-related reasons. Resident alphabeta T cells of normal skin are also sequenced in scalp samples.

T lymphocytes (CD4+ and CD8+) were sorted from PBMCs. As regards this clone: Its antigen is unidentified.

Per the germline V gene, CDR1 is KGHSH and CDR2 is LQKENI. The CDR3 extends over 14 amino acids. The V end lost 6 bases, the J end lost 0 bases, and 11 bases lay between the germline ends. Once RNA had been extracted, it was reverse transcribed into cDNA to act as the sequencing template. Sequencing was performed with immunoSEQ multiplex PCR; in TCRdb, only in-frame clones are kept and a portion is missing. In the table there are about 250,000 clones, around two thirds of which are singletons. This chain joins TRBV18 and TRBJ1-2; perhaps TRBD1 as D (5 bases). The starting material was CD4+ T cells sorted from blood, obtained at week 0. The TCR comes from a human donor with alopecia areata. Written as DNA, the CDR3 is TGTGCCAGCTCCGCCCAGGGAGCTAACTATGGCTACACCTTC. The encoded protein is CASSAQGANYGYTF.